One and the same sample provided the 14 T cell receptor beta chains below, sequenced in a study of blood T cell repertoires in COVID-19. The protocol was immunoSEQ multiplex PCR, while the TCRdb copy is restricted to in-frame clones and leaves out a portion. In the table there are about 160,000 clones, around 92% of which are singletons. The sequenced material came from peripheral blood. The receptors shown here come from a man aged 25 to 40 with COVID-19, enrolled during active disease.

V usage is TRBV19 and J usage is TRBJ2-1, with 7 bases aligning to TRBD2. Per the germline V gene, CDR1 is LNHDA and CDR2 is SQIVND (reference sequence). This CDR3 comprises 16 residues. With V trimmed by 6 bases and J by 8 bases, 16 bases remained unmatched. The CDR3, as DNA: TGTGCCAGTAGCCAACCCGGGGGGTATTCAAAGTATGAGCAGTTCTTC. This codes for CASSQPGGYSKYEQFF.

The count of this clone is one. The chain carries TRBV7-3 and TRBJ1-2; 9 positions agree with TRBD1. The CDR3 is 15 amino acids. Germline CDR1 reads SGHTA; CDR2 reads FQGTGA. V shed 5 bases and J 6 bases; nucleotides not matched to a gene: 10. The CDR3 reads CASSLEGQGFDGYTF. The DNA for the CDR3 is TGTGCCAGCAGCCTTGAGGGACAGGGATTTGATGGCTACACCTTC.

The rearrangement uses TRBV6-5 and TRBJ1-4; 8 nucleotides align to TRBD1. The V segment lost 5 bases and the J segment 8 bases; nucleotides outside the gene matches: 4. Germline loops: CDR1 MNHEY, CDR2 SVGAGI. The length of the CDR3 is 13 residues. The DNA of the CDR3 is TGTGCCAGCAGTACAGGGGGGGACGAAAAACTGTTTTTT. Protein sequence: CASSTGGDEKLFF.

This clone was observed a single time. The CDR3 loop is CASSLQGADTIYF. The CDR3 bases are TGTGCCAGCAGCTTACAGGGGGCGGACACCATATATTTT. The chain is built from TRBV5-4 and TRBJ1-3, with 9 bases aligning to TRBD1. V dropped 2 bases and J dropped 8; count of bases not matched to a gene: 2. CDR1 is SGHNT and CDR2 is YYREEE in the germline V gene (reference sequence). The CDR3 runs to 13 residues.

The chain carries TRBV19 and TRBJ2-2, with D possibly being TRBD1 (6 bases). Germline CDR1 LNHDA, CDR2 SQIVND (reference sequence). There are 22 residues in the CDR3. Trimming cost V 0 bases and J 0 bases, with 26 bases left between them. CDR3 in DNA: TGTGCCAGTAGTATAGAACGATTCCGGGACACGGCCCATCTTGCGAACACCGGGGAGCTGTTTTTT. It codes for CASSIERFRDTAHLANTGELFF.

The V gene is TRBV27, the J gene TRBJ1-1; D is undetermined. This CDR3 region has 14 residues. Germline CDR1 reads MNHEY; CDR2 reads SMNVEV (reference sequence). V lost 5 bases and J lost 1, with 11 bases in between. In DNA form, the CDR3 reads TGTGCCAGCAGTCTGGCAGTTACGAACACTGAAGCTTTCTTT. Its translation is CASSLAVTNTEAFF.

V usage is TRBV7-2 and J usage is TRBJ1-5, with D uncertain. Trimming cost V 6 bases and J 0 bases, with 12 bases left between them. The CDR3 loop spans 15 amino acids. CDR1 is SGHTA, CDR2 FQGNSA, per germline. CDR3 sequence reads: CASSFNRYSNQPQHF. The DNA for the CDR3 is TGTGCCAGCAGTTTTAACAGATATAGCAATCAGCCCCAGCATTTT. Using reference TRBV7-2 and TRBJ1-5 for the parts outside the CDR3, the full variable domain is GAGVSQSPSNKVTEKGKDVELRCDPISGHTALYWYRQSLGQGLEFLIYFQGNSAPDKSGLPSDRFSAERTGGSVSTLTIQRTQQEDSAVYLCASSFNRYSNQPQHFGDGTRLSIL.

Here the CDR3 DNA reads TGCAGCGTTGCCGCCACGGTGATGAACACTGAAGCTTTCTTT. Encoded protein: CSVAATVMNTEAFF. The V and J genes are TRBV29-1 and TRBJ1-1; D is unclear. The CDR3 has 14 amino acids. The V and J ends lost 4 bases and 0 bases respectively, with 12 bases between them. The germline V gene has CDR1 SQVTM and CDR2 ANQGSEA.

The chain links TRBV10-3 to TRBJ2-7, with 10 bases lining up with TRBD2. This CDR3 spans 15 amino acids. Germline V CDR1 and CDR2: ENHRY, SYGVKD. The junction had 6 bases not matched to a gene; V was cut back by 6 bases and J by 1 base. The DNA for the CDR3 is TGTGCCATCAGGACGGGACTAGCGCTATCCTACGAGCAGTACTTC. Its protein is CAIRTGLALSYEQYF.

This clone was seen just once. The V call is TRBV5-7, the J call TRBJ1-1; 8 bases fit TRBD1. TRBV5-7 is identified as an open reading frame with a role that is uncertain. Trimming took 3 bases from V and 0 from J; bases not matched to a gene: 10. This CDR3 has 17 residues. CDR3 sequence: CASSSGQGPSMNTEAFF. In DNA, the CDR3 is TGTGCCAGCAGCTCCGGACAGGGCCCTTCCATGAACACTGAAGCTTTCTTT.

J is TRBJ2-7 and V is TRBV19, with 7 bases lining up with TRBD2. Germline V gene data show CDR1 as LNHDA and CDR2 as SQIVND (reference sequence). This CDR3 region has 14 residues. Trimming took 9 bases from V and 3 from J; bases not matched to a gene: 11. CDR3 nucleotide sequence: TGTGCCAGCCTGGGAGGGCCGAGGGACTACGAGCAGTACTTC. As protein: CASLGGPRDYEQYF.

J is TRBJ2-7 and V is TRBV27, with 7 bases lining up with TRBD2. J was trimmed by 4 bases and V by 8 bases; bases with no gene match: 8. CDR3 length: 13 amino acids. The germline V gene encodes CDR1 MNHEY and CDR2 SMNVEV (reference sequence). CDR3 in DNA: TGTGCCAGCTCTCCCTACGGGGGGTACGAGCAGTACTTC. Amino acids: CASSPYGGYEQYF.

V and J are TRBV5-1 and TRBJ1-2; the match to TRBD1 covers 7 bases. The V gene end was trimmed by 4 bases and the J gene end by 5 bases; junction bases not matched to a gene: 8. Germline-derived CDR1 and CDR2 are SGHRS and YFSETQ. This CDR3 region has 14 residues. The CDR3 here is CASSPGQESYGYTF. For the CDR3, the DNA is TGCGCCAGCAGCCCCGGACAGGAATCGTATGGCTACACCTTC.

The V gene is TRBV7-9, the J gene TRBJ2-4, with a tentative D call TRBD1 (6 bases). Germline V gene lookup returns CDR1 SEHNR and CDR2 FQNEAQ (reference sequence). The CDR3 is made up of 16 amino acids. Trimming removed 5 bases from V and 4 bases from J, with 18 bases in between. The CDR3, as DNA: TGTGCCAGCAGCGACGGACAGCAGTTCGGGAAAAACATTCAGTACTTC. Amino acid sequence: CASSDGQQFGKNIQYF.